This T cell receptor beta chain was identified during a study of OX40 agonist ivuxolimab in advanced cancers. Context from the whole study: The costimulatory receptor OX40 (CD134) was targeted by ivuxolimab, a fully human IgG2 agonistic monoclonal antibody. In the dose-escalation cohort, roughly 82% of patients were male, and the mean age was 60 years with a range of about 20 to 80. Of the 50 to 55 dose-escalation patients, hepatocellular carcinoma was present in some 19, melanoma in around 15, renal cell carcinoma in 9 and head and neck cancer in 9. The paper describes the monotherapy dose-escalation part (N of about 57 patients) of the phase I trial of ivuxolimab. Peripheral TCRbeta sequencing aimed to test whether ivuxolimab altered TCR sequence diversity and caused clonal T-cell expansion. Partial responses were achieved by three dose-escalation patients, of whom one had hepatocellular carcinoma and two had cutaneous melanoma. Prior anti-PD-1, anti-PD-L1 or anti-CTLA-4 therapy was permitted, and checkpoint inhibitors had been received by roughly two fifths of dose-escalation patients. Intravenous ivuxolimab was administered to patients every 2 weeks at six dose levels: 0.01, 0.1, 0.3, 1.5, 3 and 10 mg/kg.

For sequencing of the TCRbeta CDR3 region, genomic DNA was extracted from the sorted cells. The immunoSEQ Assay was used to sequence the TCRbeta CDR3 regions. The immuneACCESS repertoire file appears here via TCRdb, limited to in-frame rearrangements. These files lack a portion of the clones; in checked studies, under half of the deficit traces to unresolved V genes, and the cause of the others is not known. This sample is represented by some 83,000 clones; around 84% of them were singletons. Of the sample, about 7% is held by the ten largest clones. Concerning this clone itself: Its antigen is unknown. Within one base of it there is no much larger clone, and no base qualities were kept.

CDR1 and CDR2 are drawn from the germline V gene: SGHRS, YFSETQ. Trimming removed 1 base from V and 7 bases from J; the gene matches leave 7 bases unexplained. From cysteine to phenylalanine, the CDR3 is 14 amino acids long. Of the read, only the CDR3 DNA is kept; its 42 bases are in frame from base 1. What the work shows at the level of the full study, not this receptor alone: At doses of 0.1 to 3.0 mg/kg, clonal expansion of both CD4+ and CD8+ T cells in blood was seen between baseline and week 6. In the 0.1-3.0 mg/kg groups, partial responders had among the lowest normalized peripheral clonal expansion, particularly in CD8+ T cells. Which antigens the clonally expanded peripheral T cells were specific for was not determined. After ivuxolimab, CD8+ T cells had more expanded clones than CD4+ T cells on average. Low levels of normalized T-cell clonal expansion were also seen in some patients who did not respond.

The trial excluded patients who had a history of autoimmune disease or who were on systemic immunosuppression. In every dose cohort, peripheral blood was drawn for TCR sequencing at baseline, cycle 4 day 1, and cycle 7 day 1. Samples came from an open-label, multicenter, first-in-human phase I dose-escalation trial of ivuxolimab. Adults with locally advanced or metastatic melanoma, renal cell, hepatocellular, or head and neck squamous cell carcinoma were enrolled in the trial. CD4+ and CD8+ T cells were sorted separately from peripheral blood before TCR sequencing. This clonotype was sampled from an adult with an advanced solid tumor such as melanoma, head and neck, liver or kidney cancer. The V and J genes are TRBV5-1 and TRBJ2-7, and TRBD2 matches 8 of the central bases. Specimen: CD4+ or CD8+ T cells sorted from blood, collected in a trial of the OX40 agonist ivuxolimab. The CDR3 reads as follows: CASSLSGGGREQYF. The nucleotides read TGCGCCAGCAGCTTGTCTGGGGGCGGGAGGGAGCAGTACTTC.